This T cell receptor beta chain appears in the sequencing data of a study of blood T cell repertoires in COVID-19. Repertoires were generated with immunoSEQ multiplex PCR, while TCRdb's copy carries only in-frame clones and drops some. The repertoire holds about 180,000 clones, 70% to 90% seen once, with around 5% in the top ten. In germline, CDR1 is MNHEY, CDR2 SVGEGT. The CDR3 length is 16 residues. V was cut by 5 bases and J by 6 bases, with 20 bases left in between. The chain recombines TRBV6-2 or TRBV6-3 with TRBJ1-5; TRBD1 might be the D (5 bases). The sample was peripheral blood. This sequence was found in a woman aged 50 to 60 with COVID-19, enrolled during active disease. CDR3 in amino acids: CASSNQTDSGSQPQHF. In DNA, the CDR3 is TGTGCCAGCAGTAACCAAACCGACAGCGGGAGTCAGCCCCAGCATTTT.